Listed below are T cell receptor beta chains from one sample, sequenced in a study of beta chain features in type 1 diabetes. Produced via immunoSEQ multiplex PCR; TCRdb's table is partial and in-frame only. The sample consists of hundreds of thousands of clones, 30% of them appearing once. Sample: naive CD4+ T cells from blood. Receptor source: a man between 18 and 35 years old in good health. The CDR3 runs from the conserved cysteine through the conserved F or W. The D gene is left open where the match is weak. Part of the rows lack a size; the others show once, few, many or a class for expanded clones.

-,few,TRBJ2-1,TRBV10-3,CAISGQGGYNEQFF,TGTGCCATCTCCGGCCAGGGAGGCTACAATGAGCAGTTCTTC
-,few,TRBJ2-1,TRBV27,CASSPQDYNEQFF,TGTGCCAGCAGTCCGCAGGACTACAATGAGCAGTTCTTC
TRBD2,few,TRBJ2-5,TRBV28,CASSPPLRTSGLRETQYF,TGTGCCAGCAGTCCACCACTCAGGACTAGCGGGCTACGGGAGACCCAGTACTTC
-,-,TRBJ1-1,TRBV9,CASSVDGQLNTEAFF,TGTGCCAGCAGCGTAGATGGACAGCTAAACACTGAAGCTTTCTTT
TRBD1,-,TRBJ2-5,TRBV9,CASSYRGPGETQYF,TGTGCCAGCAGCTACAGGGGGCCTGGAGAGACCCAGTACTTC
TRBD1,-,TRBJ1-1,TRBV7-3,CASSLTGGASTEAFF,TGTGCCAGCAGCTTAACAGGGGGCGCGAGCACTGAAGCTTTCTTT
TRBD2,few,TRBJ2-2,TRBV7-8,CASSFGLAATGELFF,TGTGCCAGCAGCTTTGGGCTAGCGGCAACCGGGGAGCTGTTTTTT
TRBD2,-,TRBJ2-1,TRBV27,CASSLAGGTYNEQFF,TGTGCCAGCAGTTTAGCGGGAGGCACTTACAATGAGCAGTTCTTC
-,-,TRBJ2-1,TRBV28,CASSFVGNEQFF,TGTGCCAGCAGTTTCGTGGGAAATGAGCAGTTCTTC
-,few,TRBJ2-7,TRBV11-2,CASSLGRLLYEQYF,TGTGCCAGCAGCTTGGGACGCCTCCTCTACGAGCAGTACTTC
-,few,TRBJ2-7,TRBV7-9,CASSLNPLEEQYF,TGTGCCAGCAGCTTAAACCCGCTGGAAGAGCAGTACTTC
TRBD2,few,TRBJ2-3,TRBV7-2,CASSFIAGVGDTQYF,TGTGCCAGCAGCTTCATAGCGGGAGTTGGAGATACGCAGTATTTT
TRBD1,-,TRBJ1-4,TRBV4-3,CASSLDRGIEKLFF,TGCGCCAGCAGCCTAGACAGGGGTATCGAAAAACTGTTTTTT
-,few,TRBJ2-2,TRBV5-1,CASSLTLGTGELFF,TGCGCCAGCAGCTTGACCCTTGGCACCGGGGAGCTGTTTTTT
-,few,TRBJ2-7,TRBV10-3,CAISESTGSYEQYF,TGTGCCATCAGTGAGTCGACGGGATCCTACGAGCAGTACTTC
-,-,TRBJ1-2,TRBV5-1,CASSLTPGNYGYTF,TGCGCCAGCAGCTTAACTCCTGGTAACTATGGCTACACCTTC
TRBD2,-,TRBJ2-4,TRBV7-2,CASSLWREVTKNIQYF,TGTGCCAGCAGCTTATGGCGGGAGGTTACCAAAAACATTCAGTACTTC
TRBD1,few,TRBJ1-1,TRBV29-1,CSVSQGLNTEAFF,TGCAGCGTATCACAGGGGTTGAACACTGAAGCTTTCTTT
TRBD2,few,TRBJ2-1,TRBV7-2,CASRASGSSYNEQFF,TGTGCCAGCAGGGCTAGCGGAAGCTCCTACAATGAGCAGTTCTTC
-,-,TRBJ2-5,TRBV11-1,CASSLMPSGTQYF,TGTGCCAGCAGCTTGATGCCCTCCGGGACCCAGTACTTC
-,-,TRBJ2-3,TRBV7-6,CASSYTTDTQYF,TGTGCCAGCAGCTATACCACAGATACGCAGTATTTT
-,once,TRBJ2-7,TRBV30,CAWSGTVNEQYF,TGTGCCTGGAGTGGGACAGTGAACGAGCAGTACTTC
-,-,TRBJ2-7,TRBV5-1,CASSSNGQSYEQYF,TGCGCCAGCAGCTCCAACGGACAGTCCTACGAGCAGTACTTC
-,-,TRBJ2-3,TRBV6-1,CASSEVPAGSRDTQYF,TGTGCCAGCAGTGAAGTGCCAGCGGGCAGCAGAGATACGCAGTATTTT
TRBD2,few,TRBJ2-3,TRBV4-2,CASSQERRESDTQYF,TGTGCCAGCAGCCAAGAACGGCGGGAGTCGGATACGCAGTATTTT
-,few,TRBJ2-1,TRBV2,CASSKAGPPANEQFF,TGTGCCAGCTCAAAGGCAGGTCCCCCGGCCAATGAGCAGTTCTTC
-,-,TRBJ2-1,TRBV2,CASSQSSGLSYNEQFF,TGTGCCAGCAGTCAGAGTAGCGGCCTCTCCTACAATGAGCAGTTCTTC
TRBD2,-,TRBJ2-2,TRBV7-9,CASCDGRASGPYTGELFF,TGTGCCAGCTGTGATGGTAGGGCTAGCGGACCATACACCGGGGAGCTGTTTTTT
-,-,TRBJ2-1,TRBV4-1,CASSQEGSSYNEQFF,TGCGCCAGCAGCCAAGAAGGGAGCTCCTACAATGAGCAGTTCTTC
-,-,TRBJ2-5,TRBV5-6,CASSLERVEETQYF,TGTGCCAGCAGCTTGGAAAGAGTAGAAGAGACCCAGTACTTC
-,-,TRBJ2-1,TRBV15,CATSSSPGRADEQFF,TGTGCCACCAGCAGTTCCCCGGGCCGGGCGGATGAGCAGTTCTTC
-,-,TRBJ2-7,TRBV12-5,CASARDTAYEQYF,TGTGCTAGTGCCAGGGACACCGCCTACGAGCAGTACTTC
-,-,TRBJ2-5,TRBV7-2,CASSLSFWETQYF,TGTGCCAGCAGCTTAAGTTTTTGGGAGACCCAGTACTTC